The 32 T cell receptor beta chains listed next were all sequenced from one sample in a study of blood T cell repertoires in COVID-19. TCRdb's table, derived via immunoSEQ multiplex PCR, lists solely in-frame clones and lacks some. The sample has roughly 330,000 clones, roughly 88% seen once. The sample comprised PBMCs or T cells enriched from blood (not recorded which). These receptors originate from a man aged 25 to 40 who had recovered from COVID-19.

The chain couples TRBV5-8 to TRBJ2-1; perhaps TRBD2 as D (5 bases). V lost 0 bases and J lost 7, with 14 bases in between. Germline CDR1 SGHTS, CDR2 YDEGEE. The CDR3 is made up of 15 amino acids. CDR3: CASSLGTFGNNEQFF. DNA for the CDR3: TGTGCCAGCAGCTTGGGGACCTTCGGGAATAATGAGCAGTTCTTC. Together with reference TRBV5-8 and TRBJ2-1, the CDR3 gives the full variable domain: EAGVTQSPTHLIKTRGQQATLRCSPISGHTSVYWYQQALGLGLQFLLWYDEGEERNRGNFPPRFSGRQFPNYSSELNVNALELEDSALYLCASSLGTFGNNEQFFGPGTRLTVL.

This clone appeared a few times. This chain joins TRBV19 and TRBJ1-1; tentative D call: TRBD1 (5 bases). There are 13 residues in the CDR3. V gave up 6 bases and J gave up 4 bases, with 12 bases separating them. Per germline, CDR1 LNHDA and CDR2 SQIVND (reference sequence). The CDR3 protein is CASRLQGFTEAFF. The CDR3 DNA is TGTGCCAGTAGGTTGCAGGGATTCACTGAAGCTTTCTTT.

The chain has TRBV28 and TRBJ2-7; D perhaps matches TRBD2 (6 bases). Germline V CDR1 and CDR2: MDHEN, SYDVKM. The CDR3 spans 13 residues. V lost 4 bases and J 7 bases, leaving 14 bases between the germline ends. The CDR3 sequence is CASSSPPGDEQYF. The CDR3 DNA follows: TGTGCCAGCAGTTCCCCCCCGGGGGATGAGCAGTACTTC.

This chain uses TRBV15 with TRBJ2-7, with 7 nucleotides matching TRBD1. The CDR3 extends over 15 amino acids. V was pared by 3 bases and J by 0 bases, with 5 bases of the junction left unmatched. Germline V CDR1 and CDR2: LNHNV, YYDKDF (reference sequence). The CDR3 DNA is TGTGCCACCAGCAGCCCAGGACAGGACTCCTACGAGCAGTACTTC. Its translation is CATSSPGQDSYEQYF.

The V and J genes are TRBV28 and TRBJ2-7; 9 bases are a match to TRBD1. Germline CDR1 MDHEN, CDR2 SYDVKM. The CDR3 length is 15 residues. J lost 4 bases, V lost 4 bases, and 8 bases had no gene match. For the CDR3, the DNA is TGTGCCAGCAGTTCCCCCGGGACAGGGTTATACGAGCAGTACTTC. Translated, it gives CASSSPGTGLYEQYF.

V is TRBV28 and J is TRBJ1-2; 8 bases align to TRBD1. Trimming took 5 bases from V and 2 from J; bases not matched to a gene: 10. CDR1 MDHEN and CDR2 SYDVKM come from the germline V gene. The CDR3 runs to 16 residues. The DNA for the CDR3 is TGTGCCAGCAGTCCCCCCCCCGGGACAGGAAACTATGGCTACACCTTC. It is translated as CASSPPPGTGNYGYTF.

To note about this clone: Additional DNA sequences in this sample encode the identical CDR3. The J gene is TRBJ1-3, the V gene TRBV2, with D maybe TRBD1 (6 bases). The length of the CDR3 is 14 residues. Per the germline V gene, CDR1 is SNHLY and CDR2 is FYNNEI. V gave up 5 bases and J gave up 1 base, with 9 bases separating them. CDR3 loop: CASSRQGSGNTIYF. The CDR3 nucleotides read TGTGCCAGCAGTCGCCAGGGGTCTGGAAACACCATATATTTT.

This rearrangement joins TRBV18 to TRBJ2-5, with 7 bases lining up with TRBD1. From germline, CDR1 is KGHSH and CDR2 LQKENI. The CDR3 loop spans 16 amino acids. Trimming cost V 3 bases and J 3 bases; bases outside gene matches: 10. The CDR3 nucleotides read TGTGCCAGCTCACCTTCCCGACAGGGACGTAAAGAGACCCAGTACTTC. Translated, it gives CASSPSRQGRKETQYF.

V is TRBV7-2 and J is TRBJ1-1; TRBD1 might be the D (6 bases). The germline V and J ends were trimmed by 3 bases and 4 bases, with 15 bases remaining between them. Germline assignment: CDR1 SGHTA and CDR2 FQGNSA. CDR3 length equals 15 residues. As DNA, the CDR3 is TGTGCCAGCAGCTTGCGAACAGGGCAGGTCACTGAAGCTTTCTTT. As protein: CASSLRTGQVTEAFF.

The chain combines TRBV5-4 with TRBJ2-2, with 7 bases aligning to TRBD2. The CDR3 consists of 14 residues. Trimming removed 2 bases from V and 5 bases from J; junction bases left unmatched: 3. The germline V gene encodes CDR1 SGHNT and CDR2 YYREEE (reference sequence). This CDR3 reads CASSFVGGTGELFF. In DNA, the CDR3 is TGTGCCAGCAGCTTCGTGGGAGGGACCGGGGAGCTGTTTTTT.

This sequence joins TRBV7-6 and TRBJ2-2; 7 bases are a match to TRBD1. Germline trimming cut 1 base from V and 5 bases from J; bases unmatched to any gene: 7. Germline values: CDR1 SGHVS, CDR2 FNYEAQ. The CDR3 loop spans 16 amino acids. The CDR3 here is CASSLGQGERTGELFF. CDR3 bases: TGTGCCAGCAGCTTAGGCCAGGGGGAGCGAACCGGGGAGCTGTTTTTT.

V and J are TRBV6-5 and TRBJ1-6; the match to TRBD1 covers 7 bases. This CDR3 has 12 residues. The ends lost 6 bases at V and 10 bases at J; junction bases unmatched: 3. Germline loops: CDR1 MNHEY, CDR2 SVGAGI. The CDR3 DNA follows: TGTGCCAGCAGGCAGGGGGACTCACCCCTCCACTTT. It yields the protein CASRQGDSPLHF.

The CDR3 DNA reads TGTGCCATCAGTGGGGGGACAGGGGACTACGAGCAGTACTTC. Its translation: CAISGGTGDYEQYF. The J gene is TRBJ2-7, the V gene TRBV10-3; TRBD1 agrees at 10 bases. The CDR3 spans 14 residues. Germline CDR1 reads ENHRY; CDR2 reads SYGVKD. With V trimmed by 4 bases and J by 3 bases, 3 bases remained unmatched.

The CDR3 reads CASSIGQGAYGELFF. CDR3 nucleotide sequence: TGCGCCAGCAGCATAGGACAGGGGGCTTACGGGGAGCTGTTTTTT. The chain has TRBV10-1 and TRBJ2-2, with 11 bases identical to TRBD1. The germline V gene encodes CDR1 WNHNN and CDR2 SYGVQD (reference sequence). The length of the CDR3 is 15 residues. The V segment lost 6 bases and the J segment 7 bases; nucleotides outside the gene matches: 7.

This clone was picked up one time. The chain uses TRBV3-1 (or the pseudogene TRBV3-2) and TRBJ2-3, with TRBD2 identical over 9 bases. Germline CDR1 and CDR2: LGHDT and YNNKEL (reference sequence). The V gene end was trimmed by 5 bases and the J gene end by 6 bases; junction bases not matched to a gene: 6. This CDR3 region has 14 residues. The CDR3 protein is CASSARGGHDTQYF. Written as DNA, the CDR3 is TGTGCCAGCAGCGCGCGGGGGGGCCACGATACGCAGTATTTT.

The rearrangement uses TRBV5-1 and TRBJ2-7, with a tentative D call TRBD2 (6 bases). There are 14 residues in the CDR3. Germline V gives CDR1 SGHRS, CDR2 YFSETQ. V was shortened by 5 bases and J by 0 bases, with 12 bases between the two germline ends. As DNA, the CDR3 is TGCGCCAGCAGACAAGACGGGAGCTCCTACGAGCAGTACTTC. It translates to CASRQDGSSYEQYF.

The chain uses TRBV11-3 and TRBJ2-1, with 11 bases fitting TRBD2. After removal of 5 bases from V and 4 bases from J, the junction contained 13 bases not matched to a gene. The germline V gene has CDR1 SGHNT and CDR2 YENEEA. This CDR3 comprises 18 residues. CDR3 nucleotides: TGTGCCAGCAGCCCCTACGGGGCTAGCGGGGGGCCTTACAATGAGCAGTTCTTC. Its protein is CASSPYGASGGPYNEQFF. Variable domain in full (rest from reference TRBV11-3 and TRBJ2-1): EAGVVQSPRYKIIEKKQPVAFWCNPISGHNTLYWYLQNLGQGPELLIRYENEEAVDDSQLPKDRFSAERLKGVDSTLKIQPAELGDSAVYLCASSPYGASGGPYNEQFFGPGTRLTVL.

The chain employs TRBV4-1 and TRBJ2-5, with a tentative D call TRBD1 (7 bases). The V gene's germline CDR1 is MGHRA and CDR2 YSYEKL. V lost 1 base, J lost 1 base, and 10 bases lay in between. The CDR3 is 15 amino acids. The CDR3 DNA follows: TGCGCCAGCAGCCAAGGCGGGACAGCCCAAGAGACCCAGTACTTC. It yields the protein CASSQGGTAQETQYF.

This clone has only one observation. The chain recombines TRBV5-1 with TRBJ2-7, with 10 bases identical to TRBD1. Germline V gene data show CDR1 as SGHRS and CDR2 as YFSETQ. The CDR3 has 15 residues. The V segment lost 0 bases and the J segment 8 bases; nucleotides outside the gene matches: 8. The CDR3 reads CASSLAGQGWSKQYF. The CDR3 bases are TGCGCCAGCAGCTTGGCGGGACAGGGGTGGAGTAAGCAGTACTTC.

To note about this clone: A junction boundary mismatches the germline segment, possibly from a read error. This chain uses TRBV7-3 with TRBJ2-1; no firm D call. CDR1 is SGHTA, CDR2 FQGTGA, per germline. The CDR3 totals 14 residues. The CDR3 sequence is CANSFSSSNNEQFF. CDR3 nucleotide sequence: TGTGCCAACAGCTTTAGCTCGTCCAACAATGAGCAGTTCTTC.

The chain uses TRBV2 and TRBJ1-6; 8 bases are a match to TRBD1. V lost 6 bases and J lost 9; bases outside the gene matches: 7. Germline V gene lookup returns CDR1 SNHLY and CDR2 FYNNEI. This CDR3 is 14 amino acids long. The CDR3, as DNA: TGTGCCAGCAGGCCAGGGGGCGCGGGTTCACCCCTCCACTTT. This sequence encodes CASRPGGAGSPLHF.

The chain's CDR3 is CATSRRGRHNEQFF. CDR3 in DNA: TGTGCCACCAGCAGAAGGGGGAGACACAATGAGCAGTTCTTC. This chain uses TRBV15 with TRBJ2-1; weak D call: TRBD1 (6 bases). The V and J ends lost 2 bases and 5 bases respectively, with 10 bases between them. This CDR3 region has 14 residues. The V gene's germline CDR1 is LNHNV and CDR2 YYDKDF (reference sequence).

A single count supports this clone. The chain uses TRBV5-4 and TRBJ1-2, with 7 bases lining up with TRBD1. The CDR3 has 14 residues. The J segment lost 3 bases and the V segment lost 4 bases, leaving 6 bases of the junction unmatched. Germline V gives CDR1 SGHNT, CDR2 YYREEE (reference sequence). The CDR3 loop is CASSPGQAYYGYTF. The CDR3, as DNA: TGTGCCAGCAGCCCAGGACAGGCCTACTATGGCTACACCTTC.

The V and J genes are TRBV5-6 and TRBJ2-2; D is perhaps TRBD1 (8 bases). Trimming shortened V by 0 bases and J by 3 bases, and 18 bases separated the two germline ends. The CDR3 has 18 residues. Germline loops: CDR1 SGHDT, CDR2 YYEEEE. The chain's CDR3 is CASSLVAYRGRDTGELFF. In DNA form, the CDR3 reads TGTGCCAGCAGCTTGGTGGCCTACAGGGGGAGGGACACCGGGGAGCTGTTTTTT. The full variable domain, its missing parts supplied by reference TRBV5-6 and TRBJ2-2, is DAGVTQSPTHLIKTRGQQVTLRCSPKSGHDTVSWYQQALGQGPQFIFQYYEEEERQRGNFPDRFSGHQFPNYSSELNVNALLLGDSALYLCASSLVAYRGRDTGELFFGEGSRLTVL.

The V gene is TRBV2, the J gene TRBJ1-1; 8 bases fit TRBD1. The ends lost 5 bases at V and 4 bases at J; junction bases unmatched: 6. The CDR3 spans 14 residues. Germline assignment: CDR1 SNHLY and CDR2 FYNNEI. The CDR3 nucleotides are TGTGCCAGCAGTTCAGGGGGCGGGGGCACTGAAGCTTTCTTT. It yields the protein CASSSGGGGTEAFF. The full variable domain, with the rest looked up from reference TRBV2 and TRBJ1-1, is EPEVTQTPSHQVTQMGQEVILRCVPISNHLYFYWYRQILGQKVEFLVSFYNNEISEKSEIFDDQFSVERPDGSNFTLKIRSTKLEDSAMYFCASSSGGGGTEAFFGQGTRLTVV.

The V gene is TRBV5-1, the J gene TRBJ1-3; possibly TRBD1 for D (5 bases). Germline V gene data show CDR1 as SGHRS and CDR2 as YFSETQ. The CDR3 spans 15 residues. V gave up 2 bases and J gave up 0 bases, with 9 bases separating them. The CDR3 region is CASSLAGLSGNTIYF. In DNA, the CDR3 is TGCGCCAGCAGCTTAGCGGGACTCTCTGGAAACACCATATATTTT.

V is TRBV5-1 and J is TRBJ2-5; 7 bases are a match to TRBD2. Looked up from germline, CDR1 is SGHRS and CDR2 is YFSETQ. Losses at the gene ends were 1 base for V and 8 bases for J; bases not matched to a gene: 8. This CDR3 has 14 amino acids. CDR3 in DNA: TGCGCCAGCAGCTTGCCGGGGGGTCAGGATACCCAGTACTTC. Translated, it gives CASSLPGGQDTQYF.

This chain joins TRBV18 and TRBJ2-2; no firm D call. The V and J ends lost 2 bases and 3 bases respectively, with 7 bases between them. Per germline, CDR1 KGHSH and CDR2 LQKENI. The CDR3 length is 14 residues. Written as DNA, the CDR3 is TGTGCCAGCTCACCAATGCAGGACACCGGGGAGCTGTTTTTT. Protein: CASSPMQDTGELFF.

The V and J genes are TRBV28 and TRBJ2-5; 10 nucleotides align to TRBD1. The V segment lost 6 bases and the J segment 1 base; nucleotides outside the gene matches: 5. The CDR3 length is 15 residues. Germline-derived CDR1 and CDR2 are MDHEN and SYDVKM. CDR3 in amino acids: CASRTGGAGQETQYF. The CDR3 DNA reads TGTGCCAGCAGGACAGGGGGCGCGGGCCAAGAGACCCAGTACTTC.

The CDR3 is CASSDGLRGRTGNTIYF. For the CDR3, the DNA is TGTGCCAGCAGTGACGGTCTCAGGGGTCGAACTGGAAACACCATATATTTT. The chain has TRBV6-1 and TRBJ1-3; D may be TRBD1 (6 bases). This CDR3 has 17 residues. Germline CDR1 is MNHNS and CDR2 is SASEGT. V was shortened by 3 bases and J by 2 bases, with 17 bases between the two germline ends.

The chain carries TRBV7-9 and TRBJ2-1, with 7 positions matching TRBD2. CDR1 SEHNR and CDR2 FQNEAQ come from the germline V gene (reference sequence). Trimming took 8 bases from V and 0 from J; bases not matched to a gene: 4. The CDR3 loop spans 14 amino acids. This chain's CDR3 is CASERGGSYNEQFF. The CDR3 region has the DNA TGTGCCAGCGAGCGGGGTGGCTCCTACAATGAGCAGTTCTTC. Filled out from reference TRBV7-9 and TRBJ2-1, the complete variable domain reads DTGVSQNPRHKITKRGQNVTFRCDPISEHNRLYWYRQTLGQGPEFLTYFQNEAQLEKSRLLSDRFSAERPKGSFSTLEIQRTEQGDSAMYLCASERGGSYNEQFFGPGTRLTVL.

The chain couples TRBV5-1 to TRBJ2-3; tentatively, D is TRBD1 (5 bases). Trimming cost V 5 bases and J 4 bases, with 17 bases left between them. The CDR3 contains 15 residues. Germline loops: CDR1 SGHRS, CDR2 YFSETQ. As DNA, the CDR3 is TGCGCCAGCAGGCAGGAAGGGGTGGGCGCAGATACGCAGTATTTT. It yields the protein CASRQEGVGADTQYF. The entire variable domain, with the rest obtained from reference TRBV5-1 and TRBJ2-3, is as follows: KAGVTQTPRYLIKTRGQQVTLSCSPISGHRSVSWYQQTPGQGLQFLFEYFSETQRNKGNFPGRFSGRQFSNSRSEMNVSTLELGDSALYLCASRQEGVGADTQYFGPGTRLTVL.